This is a list of T cell receptor beta chains from one sample in a study of T cell responses to AZD1222 COVID-19 vaccine. Sequencing used immunoSEQ multiplex PCR; TCRdb keeps in-frame clones, though not all of them. Counted here are tens of thousands of clones, just over 90% occurring once; the ten biggest clones make up under 60%. The material sequenced was peripheral blood, taken on day 0 of AZD1222 vaccination. These receptors originate from an adult in good health. Each CDR3 is given without its conserved first and last residue.

V: TRBV5-6
J: TRBJ2-1
CDR3: ASSFGTGAGEQF

V: TRBV3-1/TRBV3-2
J: TRBJ1-6
CDR3: AIGLGTGNSPLH

V: TRBV4-3
J: TRBJ1-1
CDR3: ASSQQVGNTEAF

V: TRBV5-8
J: TRBJ1-3
CDR3: ASSPGSEMAGNTIY

V: TRBV28
J: TRBJ1-5
CDR3: ASSFRGGRPQH

V: TRBV19
J: TRBJ2-6
CDR3: ASKEWGDPGANVLT

V: TRBV3-1/TRBV3-2
J: TRBJ2-2
CDR3: ASSQGGQGRTGELF

V: TRBV6-5
J: TRBJ1-2
CDR3: ASSRDGTAYGYT

V: TRBV4-3
J: TRBJ1-4
CDR3: ASSQSSGPTNEKLF

V: TRBV5-4
J: TRBJ2-2
CDR3: ASSQPAAENTGELF

V: TRBV2
J: TRBJ1-5
CDR3: ASSVDRVQPQH

V: TRBV30
J: TRBJ1-1
CDR3: AWSAQGNTEAF

V: TRBV9
J: TRBJ1-1
CDR3: ASSVGGLLNTEAF

V: TRBV5-4
J: TRBJ1-1
CDR3: ASSLPGENTEAF

V: TRBV30
J: TRBJ2-7
CDR3: AWSVQRAYEQY

V: TRBV11-2
J: TRBJ2-3
CDR3: ASSSQGFRDTQY

V: TRBV5-1
J: TRBJ1-2
CDR3: ASSLAAGGDYGYT

V: TRBV6-1
J: TRBJ1-1
CDR3: ASSETRQGLTEAF

V: TRBV30
J: TRBJ1-2
CDR3: AWNSNSANYGYT

V: TRBV28
J: TRBJ1-2
CDR3: ASSFSGSRLSSGYT

V: TRBV6-6
J: TRBJ1-3
CDR3: ASSYFPGAGNTIY

V: TRBV5-6
J: TRBJ1-3
CDR3: ASSPDSSGNTIY

V: TRBV18
J: TRBJ1-6
CDR3: ASSLDRANSPLH

V: TRBV7-2
J: TRBJ2-5
CDR3: ASSLVPGEEETQY

V: TRBV5-5
J: TRBJ1-4
CDR3: ASSFPGGQGELF

V: TRBV3-1/TRBV3-2
J: TRBJ2-5
CDR3: ASSQALRNQETQY

V: TRBV19
J: TRBJ2-1
CDR3: ASSKVPSSHSNEQF

V: TRBV10-3
J: TRBJ2-1
CDR3: AIRGDPGTKYNEQF

V: TRBV11-2
J: TRBJ2-7
CDR3: ASSLDSSLSYEQY

V: TRBV6-6
J: TRBJ2-7
CDR3: ASSPTGYEQY

V: TRBV2
J: TRBJ1-2
CDR3: ASSVGGINGYT

V: TRBV5-6
J: TRBJ1-3
CDR3: ASSVTGGESGNTIY

V: TRBV19
J: TRBJ1-2
CDR3: ASSIHTGNYGYT

V: TRBV4-2
J: TRBJ1-1
CDR3: ASSQETDGEAF

V: TRBV7-2
J: TRBJ1-2
CDR3: ASSSSPQGGGYT

V: TRBV3-1/TRBV3-2
J: TRBJ2-1
CDR3: ASSRSGGLNEQF

V: TRBV5-6
J: TRBJ2-2
CDR3: ASSLVEGRNTGELF

V: TRBV7-8
J: TRBJ1-5
CDR3: ASSLSGRNYYQPQH

V: TRBV6-5
J: TRBJ1-5
CDR3: ASNAASNQPQH

V: TRBV7-6
J: TRBJ2-1
CDR3: ASSPTRGVGSNEQF